The TCR beta chain under discussion was sequenced for a study of blood T cell repertoires in COVID-19. For the study at large: The origin of the acute and convalescent COVID-19 samples was the United States, Italy and Spain. T cells, B-cell-depleted T cells, or PBMCs supplied cDNA or gDNA.

As handled by the study authors: Counts of nucleated cells, estimated from reference gene primer amplification, were obtained. The data were produced by immunoSEQ multiplex PCR, yet TCRdb's version contains in-frame clones alone and is incomplete. V and J calls and clone size are given by that table; D and trimming were obtained from the DNA. The profile shows approximately 400,000 clones, over 65% of them singletons. This CDR3 comprises 14 residues. V was trimmed by 4 bases and J by 4 bases, leaving 17 bases between them. Germline CDR1 is GTSNPN and CDR2 is SVGIG (reference sequence). This chain uses TRBV30 with TRBJ2-7, with a possible D match to TRBD1 (6 bases). Sequences were obtained from peripheral blood. This receptor was obtained from a human donor with acute or convalescent COVID-19. The donor label of this sample is uncertain. CDR3 nucleotide sequence: TGTGCCTGGAATCGCCAGGACAGCATTTACGAGCAGTACTTC. It specifies CAWNRQDSIYEQYF. The entire variable domain, with the rest obtained from reference TRBV30 and TRBJ2-7, is as follows: SQTIHQWPATLVQPVGSPLSLECTVEGTSNPNLYWYRQAAGRGLQLLFYSVGIGQISSEVPQNLSASRPQDRQFILSSKKLLLSDSGFYLCAWNRQDSIYEQYFGPGTRLTVT.